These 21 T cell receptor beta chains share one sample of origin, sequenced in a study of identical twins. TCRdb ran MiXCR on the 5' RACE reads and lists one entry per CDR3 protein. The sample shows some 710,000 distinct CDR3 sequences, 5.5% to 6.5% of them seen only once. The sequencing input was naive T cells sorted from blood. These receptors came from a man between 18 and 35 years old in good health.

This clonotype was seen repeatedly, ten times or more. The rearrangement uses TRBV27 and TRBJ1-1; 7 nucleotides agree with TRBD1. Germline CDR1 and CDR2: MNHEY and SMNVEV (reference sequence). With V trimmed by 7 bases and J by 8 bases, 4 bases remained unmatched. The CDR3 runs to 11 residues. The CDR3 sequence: CASIGDSEAFF. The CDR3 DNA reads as TGTGCCAGCATTGGGGACAGCGAAGCTTTCTTT.

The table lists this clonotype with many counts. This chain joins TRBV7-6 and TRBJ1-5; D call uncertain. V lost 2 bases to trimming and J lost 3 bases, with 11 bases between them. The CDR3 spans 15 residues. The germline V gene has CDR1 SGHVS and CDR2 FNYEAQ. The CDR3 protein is CASSLNPGDNQPQHF. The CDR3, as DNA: TGTGCCAGCAGCTTAAATCCCGGGGACAATCAGCCCCAGCATTTT.

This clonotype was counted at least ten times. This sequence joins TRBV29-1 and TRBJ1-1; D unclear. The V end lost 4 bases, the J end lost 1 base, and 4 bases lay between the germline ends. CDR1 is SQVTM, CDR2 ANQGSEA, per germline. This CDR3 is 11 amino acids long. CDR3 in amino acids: CSVVQNTEAFF. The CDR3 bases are TGCAGCGTTGTACAGAACACTGAAGCTTTCTTT.

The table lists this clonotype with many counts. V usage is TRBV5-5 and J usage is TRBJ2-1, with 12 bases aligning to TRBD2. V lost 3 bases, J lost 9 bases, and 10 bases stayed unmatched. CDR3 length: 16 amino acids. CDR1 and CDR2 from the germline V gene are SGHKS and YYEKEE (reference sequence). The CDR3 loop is CASSYTRLAGDREQFF. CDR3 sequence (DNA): TGTGCCAGCAGCTATACTAGACTAGCGGGAGATCGTGAGCAGTTCTTC.

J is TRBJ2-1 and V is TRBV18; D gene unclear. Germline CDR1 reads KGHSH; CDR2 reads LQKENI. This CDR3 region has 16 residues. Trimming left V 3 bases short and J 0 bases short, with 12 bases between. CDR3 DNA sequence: TGTGCCAGCTCACCGGGCCTGACGAGCTCCTACAATGAGCAGTTCTTC. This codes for CASSPGLTSSYNEQFF.

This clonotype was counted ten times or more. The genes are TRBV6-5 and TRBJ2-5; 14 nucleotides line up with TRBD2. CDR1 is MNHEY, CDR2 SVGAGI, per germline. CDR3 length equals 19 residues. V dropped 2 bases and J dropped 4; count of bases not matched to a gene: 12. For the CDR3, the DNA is TGTGCCAGCAGTTACGCGATGACTAGCGGGAGGGCCCTCGGAGAGACCCAGTACTTC. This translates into CASSYAMTSGRALGETQYF.

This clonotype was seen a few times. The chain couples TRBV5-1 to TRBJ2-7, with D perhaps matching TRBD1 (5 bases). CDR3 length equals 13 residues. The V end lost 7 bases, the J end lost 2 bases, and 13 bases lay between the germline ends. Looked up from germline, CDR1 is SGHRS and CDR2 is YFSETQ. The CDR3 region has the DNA TGCGCCAGCTCACCACAGGCCGCCTACGAGCAGTACTTC. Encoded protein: CASSPQAAYEQYF.

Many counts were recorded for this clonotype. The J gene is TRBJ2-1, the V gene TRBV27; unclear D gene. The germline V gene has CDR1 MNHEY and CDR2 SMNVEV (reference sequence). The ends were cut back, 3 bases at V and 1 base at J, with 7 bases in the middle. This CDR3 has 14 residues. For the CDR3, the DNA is TGTGCCAGCAGTTTGGGCTTATCCTACAATGAGCAGTTCTTC. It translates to CASSLGLSYNEQFF.

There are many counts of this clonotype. In nucleotides, the CDR3 is TGTGCCGTAGGGACAGGGTCCCATGAGCAGTTCTTC. Translating it yields CAVGTGSHEQFF. This rearrangement joins TRBV10-3 to TRBJ2-1; 9 nucleotides line up with TRBD1. V lost 11 bases and J lost 8; bases outside the gene matches: 7. Germline values: CDR1 ENHRY, CDR2 SYGVKD. This CDR3 is built from 12 residues.

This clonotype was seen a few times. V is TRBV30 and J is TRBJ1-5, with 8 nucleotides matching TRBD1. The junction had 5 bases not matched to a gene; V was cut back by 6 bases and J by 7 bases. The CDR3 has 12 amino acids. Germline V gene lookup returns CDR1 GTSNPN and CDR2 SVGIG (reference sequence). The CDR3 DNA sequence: TGTGCCTGCGACAGGGGAGACCAGCCCCAGCATTTT. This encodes CACDRGDQPQHF.

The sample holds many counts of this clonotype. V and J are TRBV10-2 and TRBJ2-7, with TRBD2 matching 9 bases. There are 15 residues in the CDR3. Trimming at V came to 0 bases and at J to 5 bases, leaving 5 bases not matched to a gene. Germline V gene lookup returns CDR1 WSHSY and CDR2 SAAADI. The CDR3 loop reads CASSESGLAGNEQYV. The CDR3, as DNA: TGCGCCAGCAGTGAGTCAGGGCTAGCGGGAAACGAGCAGTACGTC.

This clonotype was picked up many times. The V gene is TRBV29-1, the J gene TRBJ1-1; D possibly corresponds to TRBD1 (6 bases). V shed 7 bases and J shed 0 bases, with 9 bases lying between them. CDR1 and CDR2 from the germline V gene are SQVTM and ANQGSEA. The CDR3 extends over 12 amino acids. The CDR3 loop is CSAQGLNTEAFF. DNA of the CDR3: TGCAGCGCACAGGGCTTGAACACTGAAGCTTTCTTT.

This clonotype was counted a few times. The CDR3 DNA sequence: TGTGCCAGCAGCTTAAGCGGGGCGGGGGCGCAGAAAGCTTTCTTT. It specifies CASSLSGAGAQKAFF. The chain is built from TRBV7-6 and TRBJ1-1; D might be TRBD1 (6 bases). Germline V gives CDR1 SGHVS, CDR2 FNYEAQ. V was trimmed by 2 bases and J by 9 bases, leaving 19 bases between them. The CDR3 length is 15 residues.

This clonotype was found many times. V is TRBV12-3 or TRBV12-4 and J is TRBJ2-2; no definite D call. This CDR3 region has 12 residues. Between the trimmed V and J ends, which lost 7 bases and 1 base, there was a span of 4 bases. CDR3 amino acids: CASTRNTGELFF. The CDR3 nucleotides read TGTGCCAGCACCAGGAACACCGGGGAGCTGTTTTTT.

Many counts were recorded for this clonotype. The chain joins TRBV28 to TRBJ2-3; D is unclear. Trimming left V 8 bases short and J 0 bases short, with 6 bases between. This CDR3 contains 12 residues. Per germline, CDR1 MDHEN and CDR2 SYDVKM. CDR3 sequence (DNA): TGTGCCAGCTTGAGTAGCACAGATACGCAGTATTTT. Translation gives CASLSSTDTQYF.

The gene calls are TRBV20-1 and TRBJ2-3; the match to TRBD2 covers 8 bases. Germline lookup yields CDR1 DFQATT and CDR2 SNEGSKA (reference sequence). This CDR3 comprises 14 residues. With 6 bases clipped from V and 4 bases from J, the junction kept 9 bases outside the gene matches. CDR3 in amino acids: CSAISGSGSDTQYF. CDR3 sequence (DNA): TGCAGTGCCATAAGCGGGAGTGGATCAGATACGCAGTATTTT.

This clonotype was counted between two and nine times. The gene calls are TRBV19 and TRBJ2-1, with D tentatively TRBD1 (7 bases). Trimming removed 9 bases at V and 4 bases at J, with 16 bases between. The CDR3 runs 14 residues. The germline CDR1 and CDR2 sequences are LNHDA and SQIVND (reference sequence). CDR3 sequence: CASDQQGGYNEQFF. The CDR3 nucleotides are TGTGCCAGCGATCAGCAGGGGGGATACAATGAGCAGTTCTTC. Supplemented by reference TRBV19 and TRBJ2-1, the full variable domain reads DGGITQSPKYLFRKEGQNVTLSCEQNLNHDAMYWYRQDPGQGLRLIYYSQIVNDFQKGDIAEGYSVSREKKESFPLTVTSAQKNPTAFYLCASDQQGGYNEQFFGPGTRLTVL.

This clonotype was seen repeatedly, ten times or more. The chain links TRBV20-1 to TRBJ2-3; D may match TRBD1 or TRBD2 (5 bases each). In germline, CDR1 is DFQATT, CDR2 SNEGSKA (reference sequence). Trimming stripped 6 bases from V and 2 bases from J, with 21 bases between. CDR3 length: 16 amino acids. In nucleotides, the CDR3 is TGCAGTGCGTTCTCCTGGGACCAGGACTTCACAGATACGCAGTATTTT. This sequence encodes CSAFSWDQDFTDTQYF.

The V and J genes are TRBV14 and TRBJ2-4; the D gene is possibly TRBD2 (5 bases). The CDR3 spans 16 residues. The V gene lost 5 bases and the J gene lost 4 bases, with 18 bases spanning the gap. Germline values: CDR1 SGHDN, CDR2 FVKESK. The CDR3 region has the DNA TGTGCCAGCAGCAAGGGAGTTCAGGTGGGGAAAAACATTCAGTACTTC. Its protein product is CASSKGVQVGKNIQYF.

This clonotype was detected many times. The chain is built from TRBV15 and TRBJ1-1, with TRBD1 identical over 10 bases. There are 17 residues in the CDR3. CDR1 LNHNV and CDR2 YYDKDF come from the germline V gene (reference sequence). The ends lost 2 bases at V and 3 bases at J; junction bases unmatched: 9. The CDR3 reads CATSRIPGQGIHTEAFF. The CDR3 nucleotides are TGTGCCACCAGCAGAATACCGGGACAGGGGATACACACTGAAGCTTTCTTT. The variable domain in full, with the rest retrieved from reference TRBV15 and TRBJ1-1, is DAMVIQNPRYQVTQFGKPVTLSCSQTLNHNVMYWYQQKSSQAPKLLFHYYDKDFNNEADTPDNFQSRRPNTSFCFLDIRSPGLGDTAMYLCATSRIPGQGIHTEAFFGQGTRLTVV.

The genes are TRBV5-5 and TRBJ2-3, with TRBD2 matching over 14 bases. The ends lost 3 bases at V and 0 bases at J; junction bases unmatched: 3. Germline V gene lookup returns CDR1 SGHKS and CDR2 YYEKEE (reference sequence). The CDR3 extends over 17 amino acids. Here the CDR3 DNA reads TGTGCCAGCAGCTCCCGACTAGCGGGAGGGAGCACAGATACGCAGTATTTT. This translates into CASSSRLAGGSTDTQYF.